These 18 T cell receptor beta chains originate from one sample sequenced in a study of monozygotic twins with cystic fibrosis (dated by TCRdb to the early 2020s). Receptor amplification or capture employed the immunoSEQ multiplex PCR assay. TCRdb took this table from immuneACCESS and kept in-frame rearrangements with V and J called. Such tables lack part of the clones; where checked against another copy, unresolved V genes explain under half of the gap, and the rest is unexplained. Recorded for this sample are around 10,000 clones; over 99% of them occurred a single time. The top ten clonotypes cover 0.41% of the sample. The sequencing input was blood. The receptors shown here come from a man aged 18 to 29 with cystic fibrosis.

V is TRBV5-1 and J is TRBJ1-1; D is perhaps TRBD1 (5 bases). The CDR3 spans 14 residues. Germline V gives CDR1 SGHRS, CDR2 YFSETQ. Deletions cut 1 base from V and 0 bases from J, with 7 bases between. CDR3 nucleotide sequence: TGCGCCAGCAGCTTGACAGGCCTGAACACTGAAGCTTTCTTT. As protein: CASSLTGLNTEAFF.

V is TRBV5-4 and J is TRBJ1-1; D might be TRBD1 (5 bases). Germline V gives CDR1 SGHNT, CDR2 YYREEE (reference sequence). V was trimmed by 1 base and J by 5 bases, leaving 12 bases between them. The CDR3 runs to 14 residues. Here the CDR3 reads CASSLIGHQTEAFF. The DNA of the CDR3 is TGTGCCAGCAGCTTGATAGGACACCAGACTGAAGCTTTCTTT.

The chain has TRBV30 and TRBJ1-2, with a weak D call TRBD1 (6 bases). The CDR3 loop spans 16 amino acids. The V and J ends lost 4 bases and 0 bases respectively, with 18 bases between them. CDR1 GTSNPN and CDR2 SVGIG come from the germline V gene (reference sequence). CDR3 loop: CAWKGRGSLTNYGYTF. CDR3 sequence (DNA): TGTGCCTGGAAGGGCAGGGGATCGTTAACTAACTATGGCTACACCTTC.

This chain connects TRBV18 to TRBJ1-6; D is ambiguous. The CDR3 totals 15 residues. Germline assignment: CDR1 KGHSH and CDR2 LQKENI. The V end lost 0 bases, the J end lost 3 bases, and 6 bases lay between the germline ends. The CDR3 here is CASSPPGLYNSPLHF. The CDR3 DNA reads TGTGCCAGCTCACCACCGGGTCTCTATAATTCACCCCTCCACTTT.

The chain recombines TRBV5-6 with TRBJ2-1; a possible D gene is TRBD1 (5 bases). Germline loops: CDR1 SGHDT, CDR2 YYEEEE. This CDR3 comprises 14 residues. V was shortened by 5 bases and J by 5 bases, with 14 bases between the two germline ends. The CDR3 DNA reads TGTGCCAGCAGGGGCAGGGTCACGGACAATGAGCAGTTCTTC. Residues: CASRGRVTDNEQFF. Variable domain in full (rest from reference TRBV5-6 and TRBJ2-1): DAGVTQSPTHLIKTRGQQVTLRCSPKSGHDTVSWYQQALGQGPQFIFQYYEEEERQRGNFPDRFSGHQFPNYSSELNVNALLLGDSALYLCASRGRVTDNEQFFGPGTRLTVL.

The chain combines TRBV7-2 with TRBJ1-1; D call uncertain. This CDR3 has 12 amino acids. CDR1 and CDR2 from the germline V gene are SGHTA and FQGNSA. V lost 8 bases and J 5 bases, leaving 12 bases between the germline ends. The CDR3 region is CASGPKRTEAFF. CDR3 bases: TGTGCCAGCGGGCCAAAGCGGACTGAAGCTTTCTTT.

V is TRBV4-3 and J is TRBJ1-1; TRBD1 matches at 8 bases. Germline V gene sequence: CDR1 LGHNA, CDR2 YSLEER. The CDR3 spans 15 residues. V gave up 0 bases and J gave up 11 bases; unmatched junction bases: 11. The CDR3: CASSQERGQGLRAFF. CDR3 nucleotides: TGCGCCAGCAGCCAAGAGAGAGGACAGGGACTCAGGGCTTTCTTT.

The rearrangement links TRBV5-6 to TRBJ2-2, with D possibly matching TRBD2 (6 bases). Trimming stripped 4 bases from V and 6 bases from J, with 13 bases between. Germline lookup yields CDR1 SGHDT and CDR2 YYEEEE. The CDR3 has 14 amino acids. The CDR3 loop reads CASSIPGLPGELFF. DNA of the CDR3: TGTGCCAGCAGCATACCCGGACTACCCGGGGAGCTGTTTTTT.

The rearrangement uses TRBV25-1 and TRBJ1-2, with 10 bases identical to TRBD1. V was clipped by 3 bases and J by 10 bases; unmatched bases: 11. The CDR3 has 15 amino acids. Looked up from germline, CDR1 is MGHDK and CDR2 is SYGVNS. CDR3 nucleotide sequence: TGTGCCAGCAGTGATCGGACAGGGGGTTCAGAAGACTACACCTTC. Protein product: CASSDRTGGSEDYTF.

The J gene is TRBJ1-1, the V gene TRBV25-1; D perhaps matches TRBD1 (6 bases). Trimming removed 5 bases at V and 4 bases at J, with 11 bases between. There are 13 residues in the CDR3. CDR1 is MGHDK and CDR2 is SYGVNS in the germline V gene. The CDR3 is CASSLGAATEAFF. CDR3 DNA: TGTGCCAGCAGTTTGGGGGCCGCCACTGAAGCTTTCTTT.

The CDR3 sequence: CASSLPEQYF. The CDR3 DNA reads as TGTGCCAGCAGCTTACCCGAGCAGTACTTC. The V and J genes are TRBV7-6 and TRBJ2-7; D gene uncertain. The CDR3 extends over 10 amino acids. CDR1 and CDR2 (germline): SGHVS, FNYEAQ. V lost 2 bases, J lost 6 bases, and 2 bases lay in between.

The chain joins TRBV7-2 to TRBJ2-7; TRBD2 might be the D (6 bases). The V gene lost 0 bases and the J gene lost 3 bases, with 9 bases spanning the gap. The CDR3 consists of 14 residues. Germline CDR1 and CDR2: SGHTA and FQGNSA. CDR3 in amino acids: CASSLASGYYEQYF. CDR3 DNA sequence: TGTGCCAGCAGCTTAGCTAGCGGCTACTACGAGCAGTACTTC.

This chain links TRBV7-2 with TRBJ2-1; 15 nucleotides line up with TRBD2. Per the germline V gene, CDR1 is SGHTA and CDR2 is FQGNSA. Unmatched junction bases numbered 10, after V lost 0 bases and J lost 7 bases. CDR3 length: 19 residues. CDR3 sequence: CASSLARGLAGGPGNEQFF. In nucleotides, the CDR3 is TGTGCCAGCAGCTTAGCGAGAGGACTAGCGGGGGGGCCGGGGAATGAGCAGTTCTTC.

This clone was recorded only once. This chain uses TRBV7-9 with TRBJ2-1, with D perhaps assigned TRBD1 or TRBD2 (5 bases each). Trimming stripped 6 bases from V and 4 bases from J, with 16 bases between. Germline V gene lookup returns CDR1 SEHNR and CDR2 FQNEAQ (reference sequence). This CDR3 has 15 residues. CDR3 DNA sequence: TGTGCCAGCAGGACAGACACGGACTTTTACAATGAGCAGTTCTTC. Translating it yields CASRTDTDFYNEQFF.

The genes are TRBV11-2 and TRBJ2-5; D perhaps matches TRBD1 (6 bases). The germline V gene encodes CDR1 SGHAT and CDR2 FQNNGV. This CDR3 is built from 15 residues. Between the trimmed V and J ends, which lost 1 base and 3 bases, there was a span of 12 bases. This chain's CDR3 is CASSLGRTAEETQYF. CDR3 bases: TGTGCCAGCAGCTTAGGCCGGACAGCCGAAGAGACCCAGTACTTC. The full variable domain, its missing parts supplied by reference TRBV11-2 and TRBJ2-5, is EAGVAQSPRYKIIEKRQSVAFWCNPISGHATLYWYQQILGQGPKLLIQFQNNGVVDDSQLPKDRFSAERLKGVDSTLKIQPAKLEDSAVYLCASSLGRTAEETQYFGPGTRLLVL.

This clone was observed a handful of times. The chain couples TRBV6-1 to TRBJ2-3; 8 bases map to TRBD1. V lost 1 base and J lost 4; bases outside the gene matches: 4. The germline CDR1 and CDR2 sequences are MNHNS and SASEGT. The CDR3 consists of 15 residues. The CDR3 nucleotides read TGTGCCAGCAGTGAAGGGGCAGGGGGCCCAGATACGCAGTATTTT. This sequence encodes CASSEGAGGPDTQYF.

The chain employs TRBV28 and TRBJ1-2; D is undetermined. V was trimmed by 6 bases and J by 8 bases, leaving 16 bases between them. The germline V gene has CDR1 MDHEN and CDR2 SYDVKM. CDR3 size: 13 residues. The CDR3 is CASSSFTGSGYTF. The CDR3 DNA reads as TGTGCCAGCAGCTCCTTTACGGGGTCAGGCTACACCTTC.

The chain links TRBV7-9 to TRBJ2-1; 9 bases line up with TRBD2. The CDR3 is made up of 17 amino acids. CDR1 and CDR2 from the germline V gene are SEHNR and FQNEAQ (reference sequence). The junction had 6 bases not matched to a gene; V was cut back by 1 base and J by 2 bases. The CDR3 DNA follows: TGTGCCAGCAGCTTAGTTCAGACTAGCGGAGCCTACAATGAGCAGTTCTTC. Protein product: CASSLVQTSGAYNEQFF.